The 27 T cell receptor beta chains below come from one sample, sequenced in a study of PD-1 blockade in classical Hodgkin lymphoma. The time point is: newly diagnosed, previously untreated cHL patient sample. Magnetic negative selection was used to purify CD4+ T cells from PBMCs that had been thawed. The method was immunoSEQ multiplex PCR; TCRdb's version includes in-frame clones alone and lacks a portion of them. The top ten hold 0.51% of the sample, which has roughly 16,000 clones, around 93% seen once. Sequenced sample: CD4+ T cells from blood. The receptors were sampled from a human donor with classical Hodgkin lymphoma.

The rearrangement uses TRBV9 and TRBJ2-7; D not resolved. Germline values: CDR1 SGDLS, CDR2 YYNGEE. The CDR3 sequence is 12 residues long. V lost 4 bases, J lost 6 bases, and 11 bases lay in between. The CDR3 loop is CASSPISGEQYF. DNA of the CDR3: TGTGCCAGCAGCCCAATTTCGGGCGAGCAGTACTTC. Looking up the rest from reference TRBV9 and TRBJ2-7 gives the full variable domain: DSGVTQTPKHLITATGQRVTLRCSPRSGDLSVYWYQQSLDQGLQFLIQYYNGEERAKGNILERFSAQQFPDLHSELNLSSLELGDSALYFCASSPISGEQYFGPGTRLTVT.

CDR3 coding DNA: TGTGCCAGTAGTCCCGACAGTTACAACTATGGCTACACCTTC. Protein sequence: CASSPDSYNYGYTF. The V call is TRBV19, the J call TRBJ1-2; the D gene is possibly TRBD1 (5 bases). The CDR3 runs to 14 residues. Germline lookup yields CDR1 LNHDA and CDR2 SQIVND (reference sequence). Deletions cut 5 bases from V and 2 bases from J, with 12 bases between.

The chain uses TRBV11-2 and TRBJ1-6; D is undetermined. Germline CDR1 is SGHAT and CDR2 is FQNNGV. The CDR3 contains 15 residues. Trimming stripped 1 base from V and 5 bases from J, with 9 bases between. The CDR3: CASSLVRFDNSPLHF. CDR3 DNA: TGTGCCAGCAGCTTAGTACGGTTTGATAATTCACCCCTCCACTTT.

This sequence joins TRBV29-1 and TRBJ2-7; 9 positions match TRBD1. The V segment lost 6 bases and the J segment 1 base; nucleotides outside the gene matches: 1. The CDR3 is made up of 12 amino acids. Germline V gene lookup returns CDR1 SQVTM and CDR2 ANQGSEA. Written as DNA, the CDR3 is TGCAGCGTCGGACAGGGGTCCTACGAGCAGTACTTC. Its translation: CSVGQGSYEQYF.

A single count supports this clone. This chain's CDR3 is CASSPASRNNEQFF. In DNA, the CDR3 is TGTGCCAGCAGTCCGGCCTCGAGGAACAATGAGCAGTTCTTC. This sequence joins TRBV9 and TRBJ2-1; D unclear. Germline CDR1 reads SGDLS; CDR2 reads YYNGEE. The CDR3 runs to 14 residues. V lost 5 bases, J lost 5 bases, and 14 bases lay in between.

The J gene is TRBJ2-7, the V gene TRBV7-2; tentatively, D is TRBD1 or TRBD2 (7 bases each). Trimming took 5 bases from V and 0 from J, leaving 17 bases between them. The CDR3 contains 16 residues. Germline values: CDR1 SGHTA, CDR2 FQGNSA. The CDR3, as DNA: TGTGCCAGCAGCCTAGACTCAGGGGGGGTCTCCTACGAGCAGTACTTC. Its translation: CASSLDSGGVSYEQYF.

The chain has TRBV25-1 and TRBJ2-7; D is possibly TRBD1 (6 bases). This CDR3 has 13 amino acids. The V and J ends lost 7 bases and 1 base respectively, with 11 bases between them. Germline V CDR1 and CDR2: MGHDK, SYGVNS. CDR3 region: CASISDRSYEQYF. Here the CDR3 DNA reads TGTGCCAGCATATCAGACAGGTCCTACGAGCAGTACTTC.

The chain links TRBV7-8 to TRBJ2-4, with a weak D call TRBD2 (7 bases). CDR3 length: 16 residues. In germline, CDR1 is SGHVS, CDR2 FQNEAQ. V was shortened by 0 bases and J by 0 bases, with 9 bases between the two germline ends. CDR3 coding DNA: TGTGCCAGCAGCTTAGCGCGGGGGCTAGCCAAAAACATTCAGTACTTC. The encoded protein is CASSLARGLAKNIQYF.

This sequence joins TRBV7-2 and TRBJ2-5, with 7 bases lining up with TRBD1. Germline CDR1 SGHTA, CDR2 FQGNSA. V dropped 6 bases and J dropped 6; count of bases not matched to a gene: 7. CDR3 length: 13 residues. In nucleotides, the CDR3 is TGTGCCAGCAGGGAGACAGGGCTAAAGACCCAGTACTTC. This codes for CASRETGLKTQYF.

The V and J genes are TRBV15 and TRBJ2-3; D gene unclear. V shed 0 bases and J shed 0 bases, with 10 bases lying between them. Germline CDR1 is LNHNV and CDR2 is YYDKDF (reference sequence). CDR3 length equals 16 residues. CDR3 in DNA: TGTGCCACCAGCAGAGATCCGGCCTCTAGCACAGATACGCAGTATTTT. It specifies CATSRDPASSTDTQYF. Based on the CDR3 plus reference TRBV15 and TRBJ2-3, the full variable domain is DAMVIQNPRYQVTQFGKPVTLSCSQTLNHNVMYWYQQKSSQAPKLLFHYYDKDFNNEADTPDNFQSRRPNTSFCFLDIRSPGLGDTAMYLCATSRDPASSTDTQYFGPGTRLTVL.

CDR3 loop: CATSPVNTEAFF. The CDR3 DNA reads TGCGCCACCTCCCCGGTGAACACTGAAGCTTTCTTT. The V call is TRBV10-2, the J call TRBJ1-1; D gene uncertain. The CDR3 is 12 residues long. Germline lookup yields CDR1 WSHSY and CDR2 SAAADI. V dropped 10 bases and J dropped 0 bases, with 9 bases sitting between them.

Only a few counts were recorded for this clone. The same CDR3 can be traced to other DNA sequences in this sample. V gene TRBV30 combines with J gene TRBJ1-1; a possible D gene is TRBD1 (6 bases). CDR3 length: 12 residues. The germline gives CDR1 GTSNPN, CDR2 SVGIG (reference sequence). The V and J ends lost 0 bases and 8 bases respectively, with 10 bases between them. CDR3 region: CAWSVPGTEAFF. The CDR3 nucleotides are TGTGCCTGGAGTGTACCTGGGACAGAAGCTTTCTTT.

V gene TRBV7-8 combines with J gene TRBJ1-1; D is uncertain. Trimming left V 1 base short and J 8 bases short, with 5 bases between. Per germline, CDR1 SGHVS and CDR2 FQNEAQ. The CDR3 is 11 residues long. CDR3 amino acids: CASSLVGEAFF. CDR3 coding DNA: TGTGCCAGCAGCTTAGTGGGCGAAGCTTTCTTT. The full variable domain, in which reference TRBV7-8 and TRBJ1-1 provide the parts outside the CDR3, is GAGVSQSPRYKVAKRGQDVALRCDPISGHVSLFWYQQALGQGPEFLTYFQNEAQLDKSGLPSDRFFAERPEGSVSTLKIQRTQQEDSAVYLCASSLVGEAFFGQGTRLTVV.

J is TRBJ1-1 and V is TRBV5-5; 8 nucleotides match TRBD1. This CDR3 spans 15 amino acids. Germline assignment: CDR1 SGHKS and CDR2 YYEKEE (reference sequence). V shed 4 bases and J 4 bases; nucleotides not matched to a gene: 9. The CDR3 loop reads CASSTIAGGVTEAFF. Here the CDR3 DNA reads TGTGCCAGCAGCACAATAGCAGGGGGCGTCACTGAAGCTTTCTTT.

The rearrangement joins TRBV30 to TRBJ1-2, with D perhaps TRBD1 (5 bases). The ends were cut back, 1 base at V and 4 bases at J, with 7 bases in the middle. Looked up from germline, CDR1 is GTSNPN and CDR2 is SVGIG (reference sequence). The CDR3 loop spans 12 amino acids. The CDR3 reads CAWSAGSYGYTF. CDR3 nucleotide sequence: TGTGCCTGGAGTGCAGGGTCCTATGGCTACACCTTC.

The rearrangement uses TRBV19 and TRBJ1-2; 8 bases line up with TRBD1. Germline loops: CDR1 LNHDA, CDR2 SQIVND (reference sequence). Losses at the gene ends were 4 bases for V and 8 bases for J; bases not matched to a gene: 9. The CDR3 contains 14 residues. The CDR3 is CASSTRGQAEGYTF. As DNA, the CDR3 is TGTGCCAGTAGTACCCGGGGACAGGCGGAAGGCTACACCTTC.

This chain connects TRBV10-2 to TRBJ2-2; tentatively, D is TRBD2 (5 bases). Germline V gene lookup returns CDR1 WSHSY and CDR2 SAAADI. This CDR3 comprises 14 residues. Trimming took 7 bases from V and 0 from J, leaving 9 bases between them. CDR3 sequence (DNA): TGCGCCAGCAAGAGGAGGCCGAACACCGGGGAGCTGTTTTTT. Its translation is CASKRRPNTGELFF.

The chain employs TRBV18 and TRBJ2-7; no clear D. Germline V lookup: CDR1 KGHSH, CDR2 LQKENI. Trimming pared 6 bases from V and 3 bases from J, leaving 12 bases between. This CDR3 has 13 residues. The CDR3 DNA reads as TGTGCCAGCTCCCCCGGGCGAATCTACGAGCAGTACTTC. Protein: CASSPGRIYEQYF.

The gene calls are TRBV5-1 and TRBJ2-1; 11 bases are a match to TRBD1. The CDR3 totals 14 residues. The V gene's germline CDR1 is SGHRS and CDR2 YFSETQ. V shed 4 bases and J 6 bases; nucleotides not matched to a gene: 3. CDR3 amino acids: CASSPGTGGNEQFF. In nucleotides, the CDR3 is TGCGCCAGCAGCCCCGGGACAGGGGGCAATGAGCAGTTCTTC.

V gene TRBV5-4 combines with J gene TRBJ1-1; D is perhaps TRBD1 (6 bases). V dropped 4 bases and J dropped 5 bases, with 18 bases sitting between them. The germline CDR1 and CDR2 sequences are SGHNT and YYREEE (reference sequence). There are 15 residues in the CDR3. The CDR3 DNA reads TGTGCCAGCAGCAGGACCGGGGGCGGTAGGACTGAAGCTTTCTTT. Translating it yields CASSRTGGGRTEAFF. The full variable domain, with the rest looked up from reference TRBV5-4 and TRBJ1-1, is ETGVTQSPTHLIKTRGQQVTLRCSSQSGHNTVSWYQQALGQGPQFIFQYYREEENGRGNFPPRFSGLQFPNYSSELNVNALELDDSALYLCASSRTGGGRTEAFFGQGTRLTVV.

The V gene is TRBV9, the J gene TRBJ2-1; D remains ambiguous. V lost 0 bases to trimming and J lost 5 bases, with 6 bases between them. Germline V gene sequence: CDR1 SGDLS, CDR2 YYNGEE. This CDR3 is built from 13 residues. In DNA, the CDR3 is TGTGCCAGCAGCGTAGCTACGGACAATGAGCAGTTCTTC. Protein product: CASSVATDNEQFF.

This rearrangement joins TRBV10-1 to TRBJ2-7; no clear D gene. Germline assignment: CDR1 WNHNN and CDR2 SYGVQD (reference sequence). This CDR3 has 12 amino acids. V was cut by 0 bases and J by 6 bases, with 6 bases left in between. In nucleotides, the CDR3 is TGCGCCAGCAGTGAGTCGAGTCTCGAGCAGTACTTC. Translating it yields CASSESSLEQYF.

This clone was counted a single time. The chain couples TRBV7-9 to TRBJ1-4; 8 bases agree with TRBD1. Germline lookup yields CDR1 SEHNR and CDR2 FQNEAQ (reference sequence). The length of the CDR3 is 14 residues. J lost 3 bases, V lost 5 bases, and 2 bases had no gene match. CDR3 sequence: CASSPTGANEKLFF. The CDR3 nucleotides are TGTGCCAGCAGCCCGACAGGGGCTAATGAAAAACTGTTTTTT.

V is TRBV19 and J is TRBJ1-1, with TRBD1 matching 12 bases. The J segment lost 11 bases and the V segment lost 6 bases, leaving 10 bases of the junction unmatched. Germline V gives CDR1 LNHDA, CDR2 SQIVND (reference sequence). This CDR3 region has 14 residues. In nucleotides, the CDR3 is TGTGCCAGTAGCAGGGGACAGGGGGCGAGATCGGCTTTCTTT. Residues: CASSRGQGARSAFF.

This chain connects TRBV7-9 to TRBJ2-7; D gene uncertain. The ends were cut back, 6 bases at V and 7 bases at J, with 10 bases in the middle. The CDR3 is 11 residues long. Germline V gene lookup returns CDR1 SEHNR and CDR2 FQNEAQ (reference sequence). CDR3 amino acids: CASRGLGEQYF. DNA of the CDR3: TGTGCCAGCAGGGGATTGGGGGAGCAGTACTTC. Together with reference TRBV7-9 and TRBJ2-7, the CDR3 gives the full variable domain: DTGVSQNPRHKITKRGQNVTFRCDPISEHNRLYWYRQTLGQGPEFLTYFQNEAQLEKSRLLSDRFSAERPKGSFSTLEIQRTEQGDSAMYLCASRGLGEQYFGPGTRLTVT.

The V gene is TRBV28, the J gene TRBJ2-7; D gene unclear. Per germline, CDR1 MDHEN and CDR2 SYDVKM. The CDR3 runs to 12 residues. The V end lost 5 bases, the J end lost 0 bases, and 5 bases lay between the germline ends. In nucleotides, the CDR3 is TGTGCCAGCAGTATTAACTCCTACGAGCAGTACTTC. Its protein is CASSINSYEQYF.

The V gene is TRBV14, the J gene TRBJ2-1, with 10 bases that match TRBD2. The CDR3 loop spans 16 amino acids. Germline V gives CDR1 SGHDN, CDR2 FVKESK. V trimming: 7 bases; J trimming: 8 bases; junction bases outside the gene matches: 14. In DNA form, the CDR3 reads TGTGCCAGCACCGCGGTGGGTAGCGGGAGGACTGATGAGCAGTTCTTC. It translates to CASTAVGSGRTDEQFF.